The next 21 T cell receptor beta chains were all read from a single sample in a study of Ad26.COV2.S vaccination and SARS-CoV-2 variants. Treatment specified: around 19 received Ad26.COV2.S at low or high dose, single or two shots; 5 received placebo; per-sample allocation not given. Collection of samples fell on day 63 after the first vaccine or placebo injection. This table comes from immunoSEQ multiplex PCR, and its TCRdb copy is limited to in-frame clones, with some not included. The data show 350,000 to 400,000 clones, roughly 90% seen once. Source: peripheral blood, taken in a trial of Ad26.COV2.S vaccine versus placebo. The receptors were gathered from a person between 18 and 65 years old who received the Ad26.COV2.S COVID-19 vaccine or a placebo.

V and J are TRBV28 and TRBJ2-7; tentative D call: TRBD2 (5 bases). CDR1 is MDHEN and CDR2 is SYDVKM in the germline V gene. This CDR3 spans 15 amino acids. The V end was cut by 6 bases, the J end by 0 bases, with 15 bases between. CDR3 nucleotide sequence: TGTGCCAGCAGCAGTTACATGAGGGCCTCCTACGAGCAGTACTTC. Translating it yields CASSSYMRASYEQYF.

V gene TRBV7-2 combines with J gene TRBJ2-3; maybe TRBD2 (6 bases). Germline assignment: CDR1 SGHTA and CDR2 FQGNSA. This CDR3 spans 15 amino acids. Trimming removed 1 base at V and 6 bases at J, with 14 bases between. CDR3: CASSLGDSGRDTQYF. The CDR3 coding sequence is TGTGCCAGCAGCTTAGGTGACAGCGGGCGGGATACGCAGTATTTT.

This chain joins TRBV29-1 and TRBJ1-2; no clear D. The V gene lost 6 bases and the J gene lost 1 base, with 9 bases spanning the gap. Germline CDR1 and CDR2: SQVTM and ANQGSEA. The CDR3 is 12 amino acids. DNA for the CDR3: TGCAGCGTCTCGGGCGGTAACTATGGCTACACCTTC. Its translation: CSVSGGNYGYTF.

The chain has TRBV5-1 and TRBJ1-4, with 7 bases lining up with TRBD1. J was trimmed by 5 bases and V by 2 bases; bases with no gene match: 6. The CDR3 is made up of 15 amino acids. In germline, CDR1 is SGHRS, CDR2 YFSETQ. CDR3 DNA: TGCGCCAGCAGCTTAGCCGGGACAGAGAATGAAAAACTGTTTTTT. It is translated as CASSLAGTENEKLFF.

DNA for the CDR3: TGTGCCAGCAGCAAAGGTAGGACAGGACCCGAGCAGTACTTC. Translation: CASSKGRTGPEQYF. The chain combines TRBV21-1 with TRBJ2-7; the table's D call TRBD1 went unverified against the DNA. TRBV21-1 constitutes a pseudogene. The CDR3 spans 14 residues.

Only a few counts were recorded for this clone. Other DNA sequences of this sample code for an identical CDR3. The rearrangement links TRBV28 to TRBJ1-5; D call uncertain. The CDR3 totals 13 residues. Trimming removed 3 bases from V and 5 bases from J, with 8 bases in between. Germline V gene sequence: CDR1 MDHEN, CDR2 SYDVKM. The CDR3 coding sequence is TGTGCCAGCAGTTTTGGGTCTGATCAGCCCCAGCATTTT. Its translation is CASSFGSDQPQHF.

The chain combines TRBV4-1 with TRBJ2-7; the match to TRBD2 covers 11 bases. V shed 4 bases and J 2 bases; nucleotides not matched to a gene: 4. Germline CDR1 and CDR2: MGHRA and YSYEKL. This CDR3 comprises 15 residues. The CDR3 reads CASSPRLAGTYEQYF. In DNA form, the CDR3 reads TGCGCCAGCAGCCCGCGACTAGCGGGAACCTACGAGCAGTACTTC.

The chain combines TRBV11-3 with TRBJ2-1, with TRBD2 identical over 12 bases. Germline V gives CDR1 SGHNT, CDR2 YENEEA. J lost 9 bases, V lost 5 bases, and 11 bases had no gene match. The CDR3 runs 16 residues. The chain's CDR3 is CASSTRRLAGDSEQFF. CDR3 DNA sequence: TGTGCCAGCAGCACACGGAGACTAGCGGGAGACAGTGAGCAGTTCTTC.

The DNA of the CDR3 is TGTGCCAGTAGTAGGGGACTAGGGACCTACAATGAGCAGTTCTTC. Encoded protein: CASSRGLGTYNEQFF. The chain combines TRBV19 with TRBJ2-1; 8 bases line up with TRBD2. In germline, CDR1 is LNHDA, CDR2 SQIVND (reference sequence). Germline trimming cut 4 bases from V and 2 bases from J; bases unmatched to any gene: 4. CDR3 length: 15 amino acids.

The chain uses TRBV10-3 and TRBJ1-1, with TRBD1 matching over 7 bases. Germline lookup yields CDR1 ENHRY and CDR2 SYGVKD. This CDR3 region has 13 residues. V lost 5 bases to trimming and J lost 7 bases; unmatched junction nucleotides: 7. CDR3 loop: CAISPSTGDEAFF. The CDR3 DNA reads TGTGCCATCAGTCCCTCCACAGGGGATGAAGCTTTCTTT.

The chain links TRBV25-1 to TRBJ2-7, with 7 positions matching TRBD2. V was clipped by 10 bases and J by 2 bases; unmatched bases: 8. CDR1 and CDR2 from the germline V gene are MGHDK and SYGVNS. The CDR3 length is 13 residues. The CDR3 DNA is TGTGCCACGGAGGCGGGAGTAGCCTACGAGCAGTACTTC. Translation: CATEAGVAYEQYF.

This chain links TRBV11-3 with TRBJ2-4, with D perhaps matching TRBD2 (6 bases). The CDR3 sequence is 13 residues long. V lost 1 base to trimming and J lost 8 bases, with 9 bases between them. Germline-derived CDR1 and CDR2 are SGHNT and YENEEA. CDR3 in amino acids: CASSLAGVYIQYF. In DNA form, the CDR3 reads TGTGCCAGCAGCTTAGCGGGGGTGTACATTCAGTACTTC.

The J gene is TRBJ1-2, the V gene TRBV3-1 (or the pseudogene TRBV3-2); TRBD1 matches at 9 bases. Trimming cost V 4 bases and J 8 bases; bases outside gene matches: 5. Germline assignment: CDR1 LGHDT and CDR2 YNNKEL (reference sequence). The CDR3 covers 13 residues. In DNA form, the CDR3 reads TGTGCCAGCAGCCTTAGGACAGGGGCCGGCTACACCTTC. Translation: CASSLRTGAGYTF.

This clone appeared many times. V usage is TRBV6-4 and J usage is TRBJ2-1; weak D call: TRBD1 (6 bases). V lost 4 bases and J lost 5, with 9 bases in between. Germline CDR1 is MRHNA and CDR2 is SNTAGT. CDR3 length equals 13 residues. CDR3 loop: CASSAGTNNEQFF. CDR3 in DNA: TGTGCCAGCAGTGCGGGGACAAACAATGAGCAGTTCTTC.

The chain uses TRBV19 and TRBJ2-1; 11 nucleotides line up with TRBD1. Germline V gene lookup returns CDR1 LNHDA and CDR2 SQIVND (reference sequence). The length of the CDR3 is 14 residues. Germline trimming cut 5 bases from V and 6 bases from J; bases unmatched to any gene: 3. The CDR3 DNA reads as TGTGCCAGTAGTGCCGGGACAGGGGGCAATGAGCAGTTCTTC. Translation: CASSAGTGGNEQFF.

This rearrangement joins TRBV7-8 to TRBJ2-3; perhaps TRBD2 as D (5 bases). Germline V CDR1 and CDR2: SGHVS, FQNEAQ. The V end lost 1 base, the J end lost 7 bases, and 12 bases lay between the germline ends. The length of the CDR3 is 14 residues. CDR3 sequence: CASSLEGLRNTQYF. DNA of the CDR3: TGTGCCAGCAGCTTAGAAGGACTGAGGAATACGCAGTATTTT. Variable domain in full (rest from reference TRBV7-8 and TRBJ2-3): GAGVSQSPRYKVAKRGQDVALRCDPISGHVSLFWYQQALGQGPEFLTYFQNEAQLDKSGLPSDRFFAERPEGSVSTLKIQRTQQEDSAVYLCASSLEGLRNTQYFGPGTRLTVL.

The genes are TRBV6-2 or TRBV6-3 and TRBJ2-7, with 11 bases lining up with TRBD2. Germline CDR1 is MNHEY and CDR2 is SVGEGT. The CDR3 extends over 17 amino acids. Losses at the gene ends were 2 bases for V and 0 bases for J; bases not matched to a gene: 6. The CDR3 here is CASSYHLTSGNSYEQYF. The CDR3 bases are TGTGCCAGCAGTTACCATCTGACTAGCGGGAACTCCTACGAGCAGTACTTC.

The chain combines TRBV5-4 with TRBJ2-7, with D uncertain. This CDR3 region has 14 residues. Germline V gives CDR1 SGHNT, CDR2 YYREEE (reference sequence). Trimming shortened V by 0 bases and J by 2 bases, and 9 bases separated the two germline ends. The CDR3 region is CASSLDQGAYEQYF. DNA for the CDR3: TGTGCCAGCAGCTTGGATCAAGGAGCCTACGAGCAGTACTTC.

The chain is built from TRBV2 and TRBJ1-4, with 8 positions matching TRBD1. V was clipped by 6 bases and J by 0 bases; unmatched bases: 6. CDR1 and CDR2 from the germline V gene are SNHLY and FYNNEI. The length of the CDR3 is 16 residues. CDR3 coding DNA: TGTGCCAGCAGCGTGGACAGGGTTGCAACTAATGAAAAACTGTTTTTT. Translating it yields CASSVDRVATNEKLFF.

The chain combines TRBV10-1 with TRBJ2-1; 7 bases are shared with TRBD2. The CDR3 is 17 amino acids. Germline CDR1 and CDR2: WNHNN and SYGVQD (reference sequence). V gave up 10 bases and J gave up 4 bases; unmatched junction bases: 19. The CDR3 reads CAKYPGASGQPYNEQFF. The CDR3 bases are TGCGCCAAATACCCCGGGGCTAGCGGACAACCTTACAATGAGCAGTTCTTC.

This chain uses TRBV10-3 with TRBJ2-1; D possibly uses TRBD1 or TRBD2 (5 bases each). This CDR3 has 13 residues. The germline CDR1 and CDR2 sequences are ENHRY and SYGVKD. The V end lost 4 bases, the J end lost 7 bases, and 11 bases lay between the germline ends. CDR3 coding DNA: TGTGCCATCAGTGGGGACCCTGGGAATGAGCAGTTCTTC. Its translation is CAISGDPGNEQFF.